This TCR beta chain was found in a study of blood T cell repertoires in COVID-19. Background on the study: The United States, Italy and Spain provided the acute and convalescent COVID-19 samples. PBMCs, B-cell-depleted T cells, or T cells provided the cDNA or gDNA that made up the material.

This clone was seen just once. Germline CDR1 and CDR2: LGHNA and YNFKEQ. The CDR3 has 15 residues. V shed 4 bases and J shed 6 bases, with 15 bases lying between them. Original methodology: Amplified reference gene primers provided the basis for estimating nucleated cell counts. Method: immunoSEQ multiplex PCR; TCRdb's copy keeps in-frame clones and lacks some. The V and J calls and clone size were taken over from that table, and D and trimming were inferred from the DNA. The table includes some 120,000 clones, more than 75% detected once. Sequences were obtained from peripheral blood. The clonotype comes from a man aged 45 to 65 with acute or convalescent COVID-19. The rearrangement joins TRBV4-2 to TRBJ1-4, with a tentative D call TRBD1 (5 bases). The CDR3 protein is CASSPRQFLDEKLFF. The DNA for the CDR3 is TGTGCCAGCAGCCCGCGACAGTTTCTGGATGAAAAACTGTTTTTT.